Listed here are 24 T cell receptor beta chains from one sample, sequenced in a study of blood T cell repertoires in COVID-19. Produced via immunoSEQ multiplex PCR; TCRdb's table is partial and in-frame only. In the table there are over 250,000 clones, about nine tenths of which are singletons. The sequenced sample was PBMCs or T cells enriched from blood (not recorded which). The receptors were sampled from a woman under 30 who had recovered from COVID-19.

V is TRBV4-1 and J is TRBJ2-5, with 13 positions matching TRBD2. This CDR3 contains 16 residues. Per the germline V gene, CDR1 is MGHRA and CDR2 is YSYEKL. J lost 5 bases, V lost 3 bases, and 6 bases had no gene match. The CDR3 spells CASSHVLAGGRETQYF. The CDR3, as DNA: TGCGCCAGCAGCCATGTACTAGCGGGGGGGCGGGAGACCCAGTACTTC.

The rearrangement uses TRBV3-1 (or the pseudogene TRBV3-2) and TRBJ2-7; 12 positions match TRBD1. J was trimmed by 2 bases and V by 4 bases; bases with no gene match: 3. Germline CDR1 LGHDT, CDR2 YNNKEL (reference sequence). The CDR3 is 15 residues long. The CDR3 nucleotides read TGTGCCAGCAGCCGGGGGACAGGGGGCGCCTACGAGCAGTACTTC. It translates to CASSRGTGGAYEQYF.

There are a few counts of this clone. The rearrangement joins TRBV12-3 or TRBV12-4 to TRBJ1-6; no reliable D call. V lost 3 bases and J lost 7, with 7 bases in between. CDR3 length: 13 residues. The CDR3 is CASSFVENSPLHF. The DNA of the CDR3 is TGTGCCAGCAGTTTCGTTGAGAATTCACCCCTCCACTTT.

This sequence joins TRBV5-6 and TRBJ1-6; possible D gene TRBD1, 6 bases. Germline CDR1 is SGHDT and CDR2 is YYEEEE. The CDR3 covers 16 residues. Trimming removed 1 base at V and 7 bases at J, with 15 bases between. CDR3: CASSLSRGGPNSPLHF. CDR3 in DNA: TGTGCCAGCAGCTTGAGTCGGGGGGGCCCAAATTCACCCCTCCACTTT.

As to this clone: Other DNA sequences in this sample translate to the same CDR3. J is TRBJ2-5 and V is TRBV7-2, with TRBD2 matching 10 bases. J was trimmed by 2 bases and V by 3 bases; bases with no gene match: 3. Germline CDR1 SGHTA, CDR2 FQGNSA. This CDR3 has 15 amino acids. CDR3 loop: CASSFQRGGQETQYF. The CDR3 region has the DNA TGTGCCAGCAGCTTCCAGCGGGGGGGACAAGAGACCCAGTACTTC.

The genes are TRBV11-2 and TRBJ2-7, with D maybe TRBD1 (6 bases). The V gene's germline CDR1 is SGHAT and CDR2 FQNNGV. Trimming took 1 base from V and 3 from J, leaving 13 bases between them. This CDR3 contains 15 residues. CDR3 coding DNA: TGTGCCAGCAGCTTAGTAGGGACACCGAACTACGAGCAGTACTTC. Amino acids: CASSLVGTPNYEQYF.

The chain has TRBV3-1 (or the pseudogene TRBV3-2) and TRBJ2-3, with a possible D match to TRBD2 (5 bases). The CDR3 loop spans 13 amino acids. V lost 5 bases, J lost 4 bases, and 10 bases lay in between. Germline V gives CDR1 LGHDT, CDR2 YNNKEL (reference sequence). CDR3 sequence: CASSYTRADTQYF. The DNA of the CDR3 is TGTGCCAGCAGCTACACTAGGGCAGATACGCAGTATTTT.

This chain uses TRBV4-3 with TRBJ2-5, with D possibly matching TRBD2 (5 bases). Trimming took 1 base from V and 3 from J, leaving 9 bases between them. Germline loops: CDR1 LGHNA, CDR2 YSLEER. The CDR3 length is 14 residues. The CDR3 nucleotides are TGCGCCAGCAGCCAAGGGCTGGGAGAAGAGACCCAGTACTTC. It specifies CASSQGLGEETQYF.

This clone was counted a single time. The chain carries TRBV18 and TRBJ1-5; TRBD1 is a possible D gene (6 bases). The V and J ends lost 6 bases and 4 bases respectively, with 13 bases between them. The CDR3 has 14 residues. CDR1 and CDR2 (germline): KGHSH, LQKENI. The CDR3 DNA sequence: TGTGCCAGCTCCTTGGACAGCTTAAATCAGCCCCAGCATTTT. Amino acids: CASSLDSLNQPQHF.

CDR3 nucleotide sequence: TGTGCCAGCAGTTCCTTGGGGGGGGGCAAAAGGGGTGGCTACACCTTC. Protein: CASSSLGGGKRGGYTF. This sequence joins TRBV27 and TRBJ1-2, with TRBD1 as a possible D gene (6 bases). The CDR3 runs 16 residues. CDR1 is MNHEY and CDR2 is SMNVEV in the germline V gene (reference sequence). Trimming took off 4 bases at V and 7 bases at J, with 22 bases between the two ends.

The V gene is TRBV9, the J gene TRBJ2-7; possible D gene TRBD1, 6 bases. V lost 3 bases and J lost 1, with 17 bases in between. Germline V gene sequence: CDR1 SGDLS, CDR2 YYNGEE. This CDR3 is built from 16 residues. CDR3 nucleotide sequence: TGTGCCAGCAGCGAGGGGGACCGGGACGGATCCTACGAGCAGTACTTC. Residues: CASSEGDRDGSYEQYF.

The chain links TRBV5-4 to TRBJ2-1; the D gene is possibly TRBD2 (5 bases). Germline V gene lookup returns CDR1 SGHNT and CDR2 YYREEE (reference sequence). This CDR3 is 14 amino acids long. Trimming removed 2 bases at V and 7 bases at J, with 13 bases between. The CDR3: CASSFLALSNEQFF. The CDR3 DNA reads as TGTGCCAGCAGCTTCCTAGCTCTCTCGAATGAGCAGTTCTTC.

The chain uses TRBV7-2 and TRBJ1-2, with D unresolved. Germline V CDR1 and CDR2: SGHTA, FQGNSA. The CDR3 totals 16 residues. V was shortened by 0 bases and J by 7 bases, with 18 bases between the two germline ends. DNA for the CDR3: TGTGCCAGCAGCTTAGCTGGCGGACTCCTTCTAGGTGGCTACACCTTC. It is translated as CASSLAGGLLLGGYTF.

This rearrangement joins TRBV12-3 or TRBV12-4 to TRBJ2-7; D call uncertain. The length of the CDR3 is 13 residues. V lost 5 bases and J lost 4, with 12 bases in between. Here the CDR3 DNA reads TGTGCCAGCAGTATTGCAGCGAGTTACGAGCAGTACTTC. This sequence encodes CASSIAASYEQYF.

The chain has TRBV18 and TRBJ1-1; D remains unclear. CDR3 length: 15 residues. Per the germline V gene, CDR1 is KGHSH and CDR2 is LQKENI. V gave up 2 bases and J gave up 2 bases, with 12 bases separating them. CDR3 loop: CASSPGVARNTEAFF. DNA of the CDR3: TGTGCCAGCTCACCAGGAGTGGCCAGAAACACTGAAGCTTTCTTT. The full variable domain, with the rest looked up from reference TRBV18 and TRBJ1-1, is NAGVMQNPRHLVRRRGQEARLRCSPMKGHSHVYWYRQLPEEGLKFMVYLQKENIIDESGMPKERFSAEFPKEGPSILRIQQVVRGDSAAYFCASSPGVARNTEAFFGQGTRLTVV.

The V and J genes are TRBV12-3 or TRBV12-4 and TRBJ1-1; maybe TRBD1 (6 bases). Deletions cut 3 bases from V and 10 bases from J, with 15 bases between. The CDR3 spans 13 residues. CDR3 sequence reads: CASSLPQGVGAFF. The CDR3 bases are TGTGCCAGCAGTTTGCCACAGGGAGTTGGAGCTTTCTTT.

This chain joins TRBV19 and TRBJ1-1; TRBD1 matches at 8 bases. Losses at the gene ends were 2 bases for V and 7 bases for J; bases not matched to a gene: 6. Germline V gene lookup returns CDR1 LNHDA and CDR2 SQIVND (reference sequence). The CDR3 runs 14 residues. Here the CDR3 DNA reads TGTGCCAGTAGTATAACAGGGGGGAATCTTGAAGCTTTCTTT. Protein sequence: CASSITGGNLEAFF.

The V gene is TRBV29-1, the J gene TRBJ1-5, with TRBD1 matching 8 bases. CDR3 length: 13 residues. Germline lookup yields CDR1 SQVTM and CDR2 ANQGSEA. V dropped 5 bases and J dropped 3; count of bases not matched to a gene: 3. CDR3 DNA: TGCAGCGTTTGGACAGGGCCCAATCAGCCCCAGCATTTT. It yields the protein CSVWTGPNQPQHF.

The gene calls are TRBV28 and TRBJ1-3; D is ambiguous. V was shortened by 3 bases and J by 1 base, with 13 bases between the two germline ends. Germline CDR1 reads MDHEN; CDR2 reads SYDVKM. This CDR3 spans 16 amino acids. The CDR3, as DNA: TGTGCCAGCAGTTTCGTGGTGGCGGCGTCTGGAAACACCATATATTTT. This codes for CASSFVVAASGNTIYF. The complete variable domain, with remaining parts taken from reference TRBV28 and TRBJ1-3, reads DVKVTQSSRYLVKRTGEKVFLECVQDMDHENMFWYRQDPGLGLRLIYFSYDVKMKEKGDIPEGYSVSREKKERFSLILESASTNQTSMYLCASSFVVAASGNTIYFGEGSWLTVV.

J is TRBJ1-2 and V is TRBV7-9; TRBD1 might be the D (6 bases). Deletions cut 8 bases from V and 5 bases from J, with 18 bases between. The CDR3 is made up of 14 amino acids. Germline values: CDR1 SEHNR, CDR2 FQNEAQ (reference sequence). This chain's CDR3 is CASSRQSQGYGYTF. The DNA for the CDR3 is TGTGCCAGCTCACGACAGTCCCAGGGGTATGGCTACACCTTC. The full variable domain, its missing parts supplied by reference TRBV7-9 and TRBJ1-2, is DTGVSQNPRHKITKRGQNVTFRCDPISEHNRLYWYRQTLGQGPEFLTYFQNEAQLEKSRLLSDRFSAERPKGSFSTLEIQRTEQGDSAMYLCASSRQSQGYGYTFGSGTRLTVV.

The chain has TRBV6-2 or TRBV6-3 and TRBJ2-1; 9 bases are a match to TRBD1. Looked up from germline, CDR1 is MNHEY and CDR2 is SVGEGT. V lost 2 bases to trimming and J lost 0 bases; unmatched junction nucleotides: 5. CDR3 length equals 17 residues. This CDR3 is CASSYGDRVSSYNEQFF. CDR3 DNA: TGTGCCAGCAGTTACGGGGACAGGGTAAGCTCCTACAATGAGCAGTTCTTC.

This chain joins TRBV7-9 and TRBJ1-1, with TRBD1 matching 7 bases. CDR1 SEHNR and CDR2 FQNEAQ come from the germline V gene (reference sequence). The CDR3 contains 14 residues. Losses at the gene ends were 5 bases for V and 0 bases for J; bases not matched to a gene: 3. CDR3 nucleotide sequence: TGTGCCAGCAGCGGGGGACAGATGAACACTGAAGCTTTCTTT. Its protein is CASSGGQMNTEAFF.

The chain links TRBV20-1 to TRBJ1-2; possible D gene TRBD1, 5 bases. Germline loops: CDR1 DFQATT, CDR2 SNEGSKA (reference sequence). The V and J ends lost 7 bases and 6 bases respectively, with 12 bases between them. This CDR3 is built from 11 residues. CDR3 DNA sequence: TGCAGTGGGAGTCCAGGGAATGGCTACACCTTC. Translating gives CSGSPGNGYTF.

The chain links TRBV15 to TRBJ2-1; possible D gene TRBD2, 6 bases. CDR1 and CDR2 (germline): LNHNV, YYDKDF (reference sequence). The length of the CDR3 is 15 residues. Trimming cost V 3 bases and J 6 bases, with 15 bases left between them. DNA of the CDR3: TGTGCCACCAGCAGGAAAGGCGGGAACGGCAATGAGCAGTTCTTC. Protein product: CATSRKGGNGNEQFF.